This T cell receptor (beta chain) is drawn from a study of relationships among human T cell subsets (dated by TCRdb to the early 2010s). As for the study more broadly: Eight distinct blood T cell populations were sequenced: pan T, CD8 cytotoxic, regulatory, Th1, Th2, naive plus transitional, activated and memory cells.

The CD4+CD25-CD294- flow-through remaining after the CD25, CD56 and CD294 bead selections was collected as Th1 cells. Miltenyi superparamagnetic beads coated with subset-specific monoclonal antibodies were used for isolation of the T cell subsets. Every T cell population was isolated from peripheral blood. Whole blood was subjected to Ficoll separation to obtain mononuclear cells, from which monocytes were subsequently depleted using anti-CD14 microbeads. The isolated cell populations were resuspended in RNAprotect reagent immediately. On this clonotype: Its target antigen remains unknown. No per-base quality is available; no much larger clone lies one base away.

The study at large found these results: A CD4+CD8+ double-positive population could not be ruled out by the bead-based sorting. V, D and J usage, CDR3 length and N-nucleotide additions showed no statistically significant differences among the seven subsets. Substantial CDR3 sharing among Th1, Th2 and regulatory T cells was interpreted as suggesting stochastic cell fate choices. More than 60% of CD8+ cytotoxic sequences came from clones with more than 100 reads, while the regulatory and Th2 subsets showed few clones of that size.

Libraries came from multiplex PCR. The sequencer listed for this sample is 454 GS FLX. Semiquantitative ARM-PCR was used to amplify the TCR alpha and beta CDR3 regions from mRNA. In ARM-PCR, tagged nested gene-specific primers were used first, and communal superprimers then performed exponential amplification. Before the first-round PCR products went through the second amplification round, exonuclease was used to remove the nested primers. Amplicons were sequenced on the 454 platform, which allows rapid sequencing of millions of DNA fragments without cloning bias. A read mappable to both V and J germline segments was defined as an effective read. The study's processing was this. Reads were assigned to germline V, D and J segments with IRmap, which uses pyromap, a Smith-Waterman modification adapted to 454 sequencing errors. To filter D-beta assignments, cutoffs were set at the 99th percentile of the alignment scores obtained from simulated random sequences. The CDR3 was taken to be the amino acids lying between the conserved V-segment Y[YFLI]C motif and the J-segment [FW]GXGT motif. A compound Poisson process model, previously applied to large-scale EST data, was used to estimate repertoire diversity. A procedure for detecting cross-contamination was applied so that sample contamination could be argued against as the origin of shared CDR3s. TCRdb reanalyzed the raw reads on its own, using fastp at Q25 for trimming and MiXCR for clone calling, and kept in-frame beta chains. Rows with a matching CDR3 protein are joined into one entry that keeps the most common DNA and genes. These V and J calls derive from TCRdb rather than the authors' analysis. The sample table shows about 12,000 distinct CDR3 sequences, and approximately 67% are seen once. Together, the top ten hold 25% to 30% of the sample.

This clonotype was obtained from a man in his forties in good health. The sample taken for sequencing was CD4+ Th1 cells sorted from blood. The sample's cell subset or site, from its label and the paper: CD4+CD25-CD294- T helper 1 cells.

The sequence in DNA is TGCGCCAGCAGCCATCGCCGGGACAGGTTTGACGAGCAGTACTTC. This translates into CASSHRRDRFDEQYF. The rearranged segments are TRBV4-1 and TRBJ2-7, and TRBD1 matches 8 of the central bases. The germline V end is reduced by 3 bases and the J end by 5 bases; junction bases left unmatched: 9. CDR1 MGHRA and CDR2 YSYEKL were looked up in the germline V gene. The CDR3 numbers 15 residues from cysteine through phenylalanine. Only CDR3 DNA remains: 45 bases, in frame from the first base.